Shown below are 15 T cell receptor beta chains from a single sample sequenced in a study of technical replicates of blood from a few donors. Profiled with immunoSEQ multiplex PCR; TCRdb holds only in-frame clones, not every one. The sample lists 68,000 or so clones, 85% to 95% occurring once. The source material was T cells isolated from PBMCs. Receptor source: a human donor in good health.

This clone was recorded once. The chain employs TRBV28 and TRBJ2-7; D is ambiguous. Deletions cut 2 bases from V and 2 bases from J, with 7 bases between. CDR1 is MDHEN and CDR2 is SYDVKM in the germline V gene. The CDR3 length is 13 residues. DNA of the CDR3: TGTGCCAGCAGTTTACGGTTTACCTACGAGCAGTACTTC. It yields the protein CASSLRFTYEQYF.

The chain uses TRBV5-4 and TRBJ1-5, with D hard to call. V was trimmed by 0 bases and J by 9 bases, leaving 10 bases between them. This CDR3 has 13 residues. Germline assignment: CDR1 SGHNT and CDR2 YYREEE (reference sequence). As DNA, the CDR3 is TGTGCCAGCAGCTTGGAGTCTGAGTTGCCCCAGCATTTT. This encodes CASSLESELPQHF.

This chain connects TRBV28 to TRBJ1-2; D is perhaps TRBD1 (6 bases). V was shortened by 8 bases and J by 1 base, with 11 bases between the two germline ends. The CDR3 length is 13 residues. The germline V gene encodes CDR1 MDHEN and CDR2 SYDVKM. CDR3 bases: TGTGCCAGCTTACCGGGACATAACTATGGCTACACCTTC. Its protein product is CASLPGHNYGYTF.

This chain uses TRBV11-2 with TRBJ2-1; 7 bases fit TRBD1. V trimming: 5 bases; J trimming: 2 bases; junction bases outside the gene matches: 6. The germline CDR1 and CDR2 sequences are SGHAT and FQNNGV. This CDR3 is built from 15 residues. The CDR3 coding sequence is TGTGCCAGCAGCGATCGACAGGGTGCCTACAATGAGCAGTTCTTC. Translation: CASSDRQGAYNEQFF.

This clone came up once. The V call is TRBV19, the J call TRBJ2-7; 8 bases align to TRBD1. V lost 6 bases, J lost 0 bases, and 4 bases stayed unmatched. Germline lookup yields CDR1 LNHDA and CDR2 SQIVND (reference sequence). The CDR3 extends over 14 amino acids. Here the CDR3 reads CASRQGQASYEQYF. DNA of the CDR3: TGTGCCAGTAGGCAGGGACAGGCCTCCTACGAGCAGTACTTC.

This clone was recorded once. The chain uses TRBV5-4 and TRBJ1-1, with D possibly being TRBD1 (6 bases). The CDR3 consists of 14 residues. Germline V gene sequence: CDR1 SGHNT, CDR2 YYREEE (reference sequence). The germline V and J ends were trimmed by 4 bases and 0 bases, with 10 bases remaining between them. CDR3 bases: TGTGCCAGCAGCGCACAGGGCTTGAACACTGAAGCTTTCTTT. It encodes CASSAQGLNTEAFF.

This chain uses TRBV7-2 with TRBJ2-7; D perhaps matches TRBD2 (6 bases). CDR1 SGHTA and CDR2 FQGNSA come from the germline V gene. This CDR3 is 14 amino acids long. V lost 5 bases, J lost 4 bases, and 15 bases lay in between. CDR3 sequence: CASSPAAGTYEQYF. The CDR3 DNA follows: TGTGCCAGCAGCCCGGCTGCGGGAACTTACGAGCAGTACTTC. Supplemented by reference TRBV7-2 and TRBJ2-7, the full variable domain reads GAGVSQSPSNKVTEKGKDVELRCDPISGHTALYWYRQSLGQGLEFLIYFQGNSAPDKSGLPSDRFSAERTGGSVSTLTIQRTQQEDSAVYLCASSPAAGTYEQYFGPGTRLTVT.

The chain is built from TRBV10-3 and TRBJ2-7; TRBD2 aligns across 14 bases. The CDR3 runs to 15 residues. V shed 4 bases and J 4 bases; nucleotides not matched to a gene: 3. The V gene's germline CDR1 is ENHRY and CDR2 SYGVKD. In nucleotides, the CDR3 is TGTGCCATCAGTGCGGGACTAGCGGGAGCGTACGAGCAGTACTTC. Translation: CAISAGLAGAYEQYF.

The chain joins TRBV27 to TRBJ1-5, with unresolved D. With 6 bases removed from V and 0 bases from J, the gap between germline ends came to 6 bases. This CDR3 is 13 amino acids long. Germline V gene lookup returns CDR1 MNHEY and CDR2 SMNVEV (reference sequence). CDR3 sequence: CASRSNSNQPQHF. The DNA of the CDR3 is TGTGCCAGCAGGAGCAATAGCAATCAGCCCCAGCATTTT.

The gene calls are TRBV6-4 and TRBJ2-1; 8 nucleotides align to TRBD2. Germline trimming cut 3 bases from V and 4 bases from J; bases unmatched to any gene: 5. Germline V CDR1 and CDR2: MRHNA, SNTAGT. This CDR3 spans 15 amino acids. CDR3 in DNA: TGTGCCAGCAGTGATGGCCAGCGGGAGTACAATGAGCAGTTCTTC. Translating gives CASSDGQREYNEQFF.

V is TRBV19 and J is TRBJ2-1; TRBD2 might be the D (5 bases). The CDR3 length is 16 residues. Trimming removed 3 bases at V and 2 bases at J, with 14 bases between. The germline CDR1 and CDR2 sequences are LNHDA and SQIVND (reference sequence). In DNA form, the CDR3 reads TGTGCCAGTAGTATTTCCGGGCGGGCTCCCTACAATGAGCAGTTCTTC. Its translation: CASSISGRAPYNEQFF. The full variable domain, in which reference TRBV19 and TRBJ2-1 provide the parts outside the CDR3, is DGGITQSPKYLFRKEGQNVTLSCEQNLNHDAMYWYRQDPGQGLRLIYYSQIVNDFQKGDIAEGYSVSREKKESFPLTVTSAQKNPTAFYLCASSISGRAPYNEQFFGPGTRLTVL.

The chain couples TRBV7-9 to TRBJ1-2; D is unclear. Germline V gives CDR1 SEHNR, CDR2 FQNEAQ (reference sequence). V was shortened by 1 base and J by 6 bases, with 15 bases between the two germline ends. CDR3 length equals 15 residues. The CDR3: CASSLGGLPLHGYTF. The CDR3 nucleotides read TGTGCCAGCAGCTTAGGAGGGCTCCCCCTGCATGGCTACACCTTC.

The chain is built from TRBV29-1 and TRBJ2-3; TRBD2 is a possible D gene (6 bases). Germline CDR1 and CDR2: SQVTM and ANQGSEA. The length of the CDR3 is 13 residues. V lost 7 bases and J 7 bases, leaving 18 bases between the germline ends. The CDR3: CSAVGGELNTQYF. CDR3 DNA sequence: TGCAGCGCTGTGGGGGGAGAGCTAAATACGCAGTATTTT.

Here the CDR3 reads CSATGFRGELFF. The CDR3 DNA reads TGCAGCGCGACAGGATTTAGGGGGGAGCTGTTTTTT. The chain carries TRBV29-1 and TRBJ2-2, with D tentatively TRBD1 (6 bases). CDR1 SQVTM and CDR2 ANQGSEA come from the germline V gene. Trimming left V 7 bases short and J 8 bases short, with 14 bases between. This CDR3 spans 12 amino acids.

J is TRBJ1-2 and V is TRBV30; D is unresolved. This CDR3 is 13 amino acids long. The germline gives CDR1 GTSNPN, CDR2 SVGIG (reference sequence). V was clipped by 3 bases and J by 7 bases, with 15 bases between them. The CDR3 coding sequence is TGTGCCTGGAGGAGGTTCGACGCTGGTGGCTACACCTTC. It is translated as CAWRRFDAGGYTF.